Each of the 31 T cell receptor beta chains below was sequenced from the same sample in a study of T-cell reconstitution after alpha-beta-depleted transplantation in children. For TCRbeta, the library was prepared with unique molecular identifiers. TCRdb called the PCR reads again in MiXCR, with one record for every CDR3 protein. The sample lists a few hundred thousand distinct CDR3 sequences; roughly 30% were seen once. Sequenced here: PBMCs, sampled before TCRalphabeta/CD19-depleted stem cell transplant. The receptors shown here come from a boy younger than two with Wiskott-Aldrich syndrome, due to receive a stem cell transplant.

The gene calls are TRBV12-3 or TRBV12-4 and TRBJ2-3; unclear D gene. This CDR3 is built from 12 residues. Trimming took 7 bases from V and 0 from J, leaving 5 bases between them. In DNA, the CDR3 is TGTGCCAGCAAGCCTAGCACAGATACGCAGTATTTT. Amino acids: CASKPSTDTQYF.

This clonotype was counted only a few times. CDR3 DNA: TGCGCCAGCAGCTTTTACGTTACCGGGGAGCTGTTTTTT. It specifies CASSFYVTGELFF. The chain links TRBV5-1 to TRBJ2-2; no clear D gene. This CDR3 spans 13 amino acids. Germline V CDR1 and CDR2: SGHRS, YFSETQ. Trimming stripped 2 bases from V and 5 bases from J, with 7 bases between.

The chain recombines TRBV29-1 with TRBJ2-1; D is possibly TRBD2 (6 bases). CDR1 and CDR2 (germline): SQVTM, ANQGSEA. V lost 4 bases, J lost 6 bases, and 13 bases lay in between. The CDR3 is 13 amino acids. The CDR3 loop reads CSVGTGVGNEQFF. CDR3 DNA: TGCAGCGTTGGAACGGGAGTGGGCAATGAGCAGTTCTTC.

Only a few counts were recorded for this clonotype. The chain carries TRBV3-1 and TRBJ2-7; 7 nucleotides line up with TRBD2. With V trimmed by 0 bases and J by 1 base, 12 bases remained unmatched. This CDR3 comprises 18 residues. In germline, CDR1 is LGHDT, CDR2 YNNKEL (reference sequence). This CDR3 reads CASSQDLGGVVGSYEQYF. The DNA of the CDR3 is TGTGCCAGCAGCCAAGATTTGGGAGGGGTCGTGGGGTCCTACGAGCAGTACTTC.

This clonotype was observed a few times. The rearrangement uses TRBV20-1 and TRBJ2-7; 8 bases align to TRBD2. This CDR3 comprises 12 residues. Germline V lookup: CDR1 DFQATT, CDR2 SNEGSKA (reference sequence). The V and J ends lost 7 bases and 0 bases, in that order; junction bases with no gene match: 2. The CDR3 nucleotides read TGCAGTGTTAGCGGGGCCTCCTACGAGCAGTACTTC. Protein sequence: CSVSGASYEQYF.

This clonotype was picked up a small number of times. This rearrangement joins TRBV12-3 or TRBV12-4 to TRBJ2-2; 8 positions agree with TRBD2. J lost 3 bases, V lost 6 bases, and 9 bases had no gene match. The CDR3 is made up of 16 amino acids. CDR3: CASRPRGGRDTGELFF. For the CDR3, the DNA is TGTGCCAGCAGACCCCGGGGGGGGCGGGACACCGGGGAGCTGTTTTTT.

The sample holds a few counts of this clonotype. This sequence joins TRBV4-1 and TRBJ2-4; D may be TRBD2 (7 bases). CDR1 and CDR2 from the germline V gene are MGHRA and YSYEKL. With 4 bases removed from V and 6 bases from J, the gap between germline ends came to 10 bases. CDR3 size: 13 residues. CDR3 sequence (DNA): TGCGCCAGCAGCCTAAGGGGGGGAAACATTCAGTACTTC. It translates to CASSLRGGNIQYF.

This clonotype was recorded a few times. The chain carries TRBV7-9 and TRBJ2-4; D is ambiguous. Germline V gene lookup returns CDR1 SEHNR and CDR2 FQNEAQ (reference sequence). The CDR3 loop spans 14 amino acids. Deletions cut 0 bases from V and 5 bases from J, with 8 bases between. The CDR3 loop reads CASSLALEENIQYF. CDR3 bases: TGTGCCAGCAGCTTAGCTCTTGAGGAAAACATTCAGTACTTC. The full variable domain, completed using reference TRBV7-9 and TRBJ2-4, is DTGVSQNPRHKITKRGQNVTFRCDPISEHNRLYWYRQTLGQGPEFLTYFQNEAQLEKSRLLSDRFSAERPKGSFSTLEIQRTEQGDSAMYLCASSLALEENIQYFGAGTRLSVL.

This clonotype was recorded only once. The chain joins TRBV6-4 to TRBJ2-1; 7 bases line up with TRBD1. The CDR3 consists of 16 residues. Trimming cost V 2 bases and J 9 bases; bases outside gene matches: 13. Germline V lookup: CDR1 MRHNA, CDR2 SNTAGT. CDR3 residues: CASSDLSLDRATEQFF. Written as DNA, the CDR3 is TGTGCCAGCAGTGACCTAAGTCTTGACAGGGCAACTGAGCAGTTCTTC.

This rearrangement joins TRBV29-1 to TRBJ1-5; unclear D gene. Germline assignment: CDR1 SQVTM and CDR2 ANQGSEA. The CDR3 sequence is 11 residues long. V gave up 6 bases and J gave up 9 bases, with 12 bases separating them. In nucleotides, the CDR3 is TGCAGCGTGGGGAAGGAGGGGCCCCAGCATTTT. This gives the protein CSVGKEGPQHF.

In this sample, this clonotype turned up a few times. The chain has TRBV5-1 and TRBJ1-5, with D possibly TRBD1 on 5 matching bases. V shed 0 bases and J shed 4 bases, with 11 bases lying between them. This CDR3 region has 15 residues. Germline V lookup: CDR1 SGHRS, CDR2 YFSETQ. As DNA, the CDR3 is TGCGCCAGCAGCTTGGGGGACGGACAAAATCAGCCCCAGCATTTT. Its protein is CASSLGDGQNQPQHF.

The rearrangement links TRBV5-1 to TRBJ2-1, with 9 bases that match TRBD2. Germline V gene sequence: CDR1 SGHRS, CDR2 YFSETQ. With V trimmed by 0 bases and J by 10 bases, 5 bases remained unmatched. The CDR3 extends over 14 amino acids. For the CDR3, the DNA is TGCGCCAGCAGCTTGGGGGGACTAGCAAAGGAGCAGTTCTTC. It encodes CASSLGGLAKEQFF. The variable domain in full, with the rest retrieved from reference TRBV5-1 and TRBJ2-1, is KAGVTQTPRYLIKTRGQQVTLSCSPISGHRSVSWYQQTPGQGLQFLFEYFSETQRNKGNFPGRFSGRQFSNSRSEMNVSTLELGDSALYLCASSLGGLAKEQFFGPGTRLTVL.

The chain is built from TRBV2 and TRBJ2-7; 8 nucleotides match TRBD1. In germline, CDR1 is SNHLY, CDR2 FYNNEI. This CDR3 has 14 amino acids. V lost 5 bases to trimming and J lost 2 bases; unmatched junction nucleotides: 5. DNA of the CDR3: TGTGCCAGCAGTACACGACAGGGGACCTACGAGCAGTACTTC. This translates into CASSTRQGTYEQYF.

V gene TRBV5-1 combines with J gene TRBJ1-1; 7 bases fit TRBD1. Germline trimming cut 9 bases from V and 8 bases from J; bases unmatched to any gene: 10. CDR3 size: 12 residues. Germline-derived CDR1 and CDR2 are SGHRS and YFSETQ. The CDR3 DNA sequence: TGCGCCACCTTCGACAGGGTCGTGGAAGCTTTCTTT. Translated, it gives CATFDRVVEAFF.

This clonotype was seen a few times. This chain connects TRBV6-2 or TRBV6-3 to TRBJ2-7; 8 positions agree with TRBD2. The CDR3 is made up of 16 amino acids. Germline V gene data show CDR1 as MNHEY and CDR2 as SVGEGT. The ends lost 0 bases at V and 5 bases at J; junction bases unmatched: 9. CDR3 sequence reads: CASSYSRREVLHEQYF. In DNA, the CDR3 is TGTGCCAGCAGTTACTCGAGGCGGGAGGTTCTCCACGAGCAGTACTTC.

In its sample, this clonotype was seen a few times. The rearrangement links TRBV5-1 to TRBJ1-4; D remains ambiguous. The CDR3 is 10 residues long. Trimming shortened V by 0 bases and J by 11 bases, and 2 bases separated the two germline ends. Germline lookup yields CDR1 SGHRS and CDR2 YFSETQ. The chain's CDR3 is CASSLEKLFF. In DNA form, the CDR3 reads TGCGCCAGCAGCTTGGAGAAACTGTTTTTT.

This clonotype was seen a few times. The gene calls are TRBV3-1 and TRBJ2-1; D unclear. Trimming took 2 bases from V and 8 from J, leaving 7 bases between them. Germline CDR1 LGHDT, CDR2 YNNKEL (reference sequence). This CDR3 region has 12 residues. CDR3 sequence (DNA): TGTGCCAGCAGCCAAACGAGAGATGAGCAGTTCTTC. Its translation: CASSQTRDEQFF.

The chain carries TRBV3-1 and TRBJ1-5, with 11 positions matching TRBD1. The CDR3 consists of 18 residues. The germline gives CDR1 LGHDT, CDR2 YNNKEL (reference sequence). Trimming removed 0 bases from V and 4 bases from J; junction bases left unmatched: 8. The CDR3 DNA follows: TGTGCCAGCAGCCAAGATTTGGGTGGACAGGGGGCGAATCAGCCCCAGCATTTT. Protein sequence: CASSQDLGGQGANQPQHF.

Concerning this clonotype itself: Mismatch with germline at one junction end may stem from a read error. The CDR3 DNA is TGCAGTGCTAGAGCGGGAGGGCAAACAGATACCCAGTATTTT. It encodes CSARAGGQTDTQYF. The J gene is TRBJ2-3, the V gene TRBV20-1, with 8 bases lining up with TRBD2. Germline loops: CDR1 DFQATT, CDR2 SNEGSKA (reference sequence). This CDR3 contains 14 residues.

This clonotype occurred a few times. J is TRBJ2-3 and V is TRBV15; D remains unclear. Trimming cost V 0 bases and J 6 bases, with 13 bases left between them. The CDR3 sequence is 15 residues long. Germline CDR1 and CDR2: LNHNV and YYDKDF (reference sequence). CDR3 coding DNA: TGTGCCACCAGCAGAGATCGGGCGGAATGGGATACGCAGTATTTT. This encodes CATSRDRAEWDTQYF.

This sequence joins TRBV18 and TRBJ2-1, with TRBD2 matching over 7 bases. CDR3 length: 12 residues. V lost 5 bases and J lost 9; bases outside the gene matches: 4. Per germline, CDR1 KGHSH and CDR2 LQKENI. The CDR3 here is CASSTGEGEQFF. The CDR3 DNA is TGTGCCAGCTCAACCGGGGAGGGTGAGCAGTTCTTC.

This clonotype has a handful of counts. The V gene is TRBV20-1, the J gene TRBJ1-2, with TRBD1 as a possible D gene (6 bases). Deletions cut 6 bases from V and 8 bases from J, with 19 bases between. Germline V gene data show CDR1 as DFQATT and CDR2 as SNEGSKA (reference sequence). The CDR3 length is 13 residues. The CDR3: CSATRGEENGYTF. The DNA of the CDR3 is TGCAGTGCGACAAGGGGGGAGGAGAACGGCTACACCTTC.

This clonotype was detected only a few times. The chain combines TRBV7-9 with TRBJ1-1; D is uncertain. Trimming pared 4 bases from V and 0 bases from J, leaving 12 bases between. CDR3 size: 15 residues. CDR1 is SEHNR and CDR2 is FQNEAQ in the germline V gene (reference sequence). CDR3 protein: CASSWSAVLNTEAFF. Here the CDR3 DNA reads TGTGCCAGCAGCTGGAGTGCGGTCTTGAACACTGAAGCTTTCTTT.

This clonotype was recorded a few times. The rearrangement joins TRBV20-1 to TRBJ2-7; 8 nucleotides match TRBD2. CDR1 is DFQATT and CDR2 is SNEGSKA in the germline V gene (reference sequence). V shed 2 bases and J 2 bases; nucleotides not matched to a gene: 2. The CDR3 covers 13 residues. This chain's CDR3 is CSARFSGTYEQYF. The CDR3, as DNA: TGCAGTGCTAGATTTAGCGGGACCTACGAGCAGTACTTC.

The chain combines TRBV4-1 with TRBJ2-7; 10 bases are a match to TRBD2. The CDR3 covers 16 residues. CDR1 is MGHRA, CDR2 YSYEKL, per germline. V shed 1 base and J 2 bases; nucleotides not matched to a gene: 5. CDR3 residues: CASSQALSGGTYEQYF. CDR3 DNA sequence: TGCGCCAGCAGCCAAGCACTTAGCGGGGGGACCTACGAGCAGTACTTC.

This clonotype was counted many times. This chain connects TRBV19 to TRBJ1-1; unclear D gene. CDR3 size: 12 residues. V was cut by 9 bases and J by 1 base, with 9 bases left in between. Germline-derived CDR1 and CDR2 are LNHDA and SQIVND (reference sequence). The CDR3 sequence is CASSYPNTEAFF. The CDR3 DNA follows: TGTGCCAGCTCCTATCCGAACACTGAAGCTTTCTTT.

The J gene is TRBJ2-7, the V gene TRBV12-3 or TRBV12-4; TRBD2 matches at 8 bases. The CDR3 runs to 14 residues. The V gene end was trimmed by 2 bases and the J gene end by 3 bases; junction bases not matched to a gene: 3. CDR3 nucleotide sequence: TGTGCCAGCAGTTTATATACTAGCGGCTACGAGCAGTACTTC. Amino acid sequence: CASSLYTSGYEQYF.

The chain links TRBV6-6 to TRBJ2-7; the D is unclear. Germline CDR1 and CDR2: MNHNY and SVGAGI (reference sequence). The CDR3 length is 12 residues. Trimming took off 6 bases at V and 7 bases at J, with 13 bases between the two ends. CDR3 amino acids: CASRALSWEQYF. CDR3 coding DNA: TGTGCCAGCAGGGCGCTTTCCTGGGAGCAGTACTTC.

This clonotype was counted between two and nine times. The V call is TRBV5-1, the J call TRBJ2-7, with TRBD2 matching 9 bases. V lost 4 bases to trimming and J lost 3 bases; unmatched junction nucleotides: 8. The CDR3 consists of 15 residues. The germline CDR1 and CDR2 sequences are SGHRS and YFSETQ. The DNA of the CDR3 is TGCGCCAGCAGCGTGGGACTAGCCCCGAGCTACGAGCAGTACTTC. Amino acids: CASSVGLAPSYEQYF.

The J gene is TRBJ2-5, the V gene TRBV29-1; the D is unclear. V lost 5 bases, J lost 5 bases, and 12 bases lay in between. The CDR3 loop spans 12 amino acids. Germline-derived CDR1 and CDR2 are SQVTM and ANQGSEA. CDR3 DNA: TGCAGCGTTCAGGCTAGTAGGGAGACCCAGTACTTC. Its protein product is CSVQASRETQYF. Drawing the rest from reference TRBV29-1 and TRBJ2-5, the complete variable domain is SAVISQKPSRDICQRGTSLTIQCQVDSQVTMMFWYRQQPGQSLTLIATANQGSEATYESGFVIDKFPISRPNLTFSTLTVSNMSPEDSSIYLCSVQASRETQYFGPGTRLLVL.

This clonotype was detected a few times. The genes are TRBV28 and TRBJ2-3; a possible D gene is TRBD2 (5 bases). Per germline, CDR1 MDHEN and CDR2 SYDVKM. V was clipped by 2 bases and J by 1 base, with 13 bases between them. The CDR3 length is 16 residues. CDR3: CASSLPLGIRTDTQYF. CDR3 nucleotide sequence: TGTGCCAGCAGTTTACCACTAGGGATTCGCACAGATACGCAGTATTTT.